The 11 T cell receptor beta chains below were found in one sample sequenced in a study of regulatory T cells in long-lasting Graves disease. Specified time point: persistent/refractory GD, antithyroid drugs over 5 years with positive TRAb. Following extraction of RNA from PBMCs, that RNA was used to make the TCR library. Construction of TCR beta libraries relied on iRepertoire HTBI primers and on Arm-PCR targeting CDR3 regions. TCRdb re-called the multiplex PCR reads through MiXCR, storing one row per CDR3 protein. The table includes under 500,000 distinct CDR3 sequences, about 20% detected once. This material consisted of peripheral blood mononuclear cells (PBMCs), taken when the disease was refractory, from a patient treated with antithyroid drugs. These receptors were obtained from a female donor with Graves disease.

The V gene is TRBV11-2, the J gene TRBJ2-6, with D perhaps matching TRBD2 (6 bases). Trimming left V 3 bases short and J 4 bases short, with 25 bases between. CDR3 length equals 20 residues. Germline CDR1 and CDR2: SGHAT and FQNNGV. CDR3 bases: TGTGCCAGCAGCTTGGACCCGGGAGCCATGGGGGATTCCGGGGCCAACGTCCTGACTTTC. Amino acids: CASSLDPGAMGDSGANVLTF.

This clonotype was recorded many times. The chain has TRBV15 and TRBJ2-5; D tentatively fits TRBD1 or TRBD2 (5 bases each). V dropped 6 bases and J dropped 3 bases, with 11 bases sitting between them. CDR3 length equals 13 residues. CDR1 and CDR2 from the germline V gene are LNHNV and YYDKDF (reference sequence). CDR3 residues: CATRRRGEETQYF. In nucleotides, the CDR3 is TGTGCCACCAGGAGAAGAGGGGAAGAGACCCAGTACTTC.

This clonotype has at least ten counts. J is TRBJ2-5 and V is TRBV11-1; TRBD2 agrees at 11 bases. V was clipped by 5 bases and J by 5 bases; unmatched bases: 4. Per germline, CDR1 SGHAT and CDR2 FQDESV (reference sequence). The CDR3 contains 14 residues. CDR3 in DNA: TGTGCCAGCAGCACTAGCGGGAGTTTGGAGACCCAGTACTTC. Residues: CASSTSGSLETQYF.

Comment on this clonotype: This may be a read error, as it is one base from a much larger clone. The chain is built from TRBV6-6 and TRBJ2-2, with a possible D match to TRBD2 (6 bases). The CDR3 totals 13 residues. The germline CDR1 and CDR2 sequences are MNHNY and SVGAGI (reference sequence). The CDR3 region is CASSYPGTGGLFF. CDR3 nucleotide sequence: TGTGCCAGCAGTTACCCGGGGACCGGGGGGCTGTTTTTT.

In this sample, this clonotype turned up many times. The CDR3 is CASSYPRGNQPQHF. CDR3 nucleotide sequence: TGTGCCAGCAGTTACCCAAGGGGAAATCAGCCCCAGCATTTT. V and J are TRBV7-3 and TRBJ1-5; perhaps TRBD1 as D (5 bases). V lost 6 bases and J 4 bases, leaving 13 bases between the germline ends. This CDR3 region has 14 residues. Per the germline V gene, CDR1 is SGHTA and CDR2 is FQGTGA.

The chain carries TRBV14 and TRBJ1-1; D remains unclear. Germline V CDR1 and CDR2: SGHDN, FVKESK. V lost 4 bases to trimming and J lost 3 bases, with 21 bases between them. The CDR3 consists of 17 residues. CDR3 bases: TGTGCCAGCAGCCCAAAAGGCAGGAGACTACCGGACACTGAAGCTTTCTTT. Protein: CASSPKGRRLPDTEAFF.

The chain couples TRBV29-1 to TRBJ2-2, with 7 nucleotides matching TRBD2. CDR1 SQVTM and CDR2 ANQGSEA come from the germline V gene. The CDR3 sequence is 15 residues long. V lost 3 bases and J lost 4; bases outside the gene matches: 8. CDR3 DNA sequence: TGCAGCGTTGATAGGGCGGGAGAGGGCACCGGGGAGCTGTTTTTT. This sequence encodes CSVDRAGEGTGELFF.

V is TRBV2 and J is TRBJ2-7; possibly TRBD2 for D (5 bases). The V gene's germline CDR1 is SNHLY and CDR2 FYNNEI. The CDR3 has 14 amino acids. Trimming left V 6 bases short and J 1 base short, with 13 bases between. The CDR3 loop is CASSLAAESYEQYF. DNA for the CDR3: TGTGCCAGCAGCTTAGCAGCGGAATCCTACGAGCAGTACTTC.

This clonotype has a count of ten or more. The DNA for the CDR3 is TGTGCCAGCAGCTTAAACAGGGGCGCTGAAGCTTTCTTT. Amino acids: CASSLNRGAEAFF. This chain joins TRBV5-6 and TRBJ1-1; 7 nucleotides match TRBD1. V was pared by 2 bases and J by 6 bases, with 4 bases of the junction left unmatched. The CDR3 is 13 amino acids. Germline CDR1 is SGHDT and CDR2 is YYEEEE.

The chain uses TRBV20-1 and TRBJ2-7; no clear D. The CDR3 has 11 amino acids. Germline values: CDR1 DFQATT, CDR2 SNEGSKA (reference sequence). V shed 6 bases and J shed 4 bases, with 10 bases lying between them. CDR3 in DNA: TGCAGTGCCCCGGGCGTATACGAGCAGTACTTC. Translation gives CSAPGVYEQYF.

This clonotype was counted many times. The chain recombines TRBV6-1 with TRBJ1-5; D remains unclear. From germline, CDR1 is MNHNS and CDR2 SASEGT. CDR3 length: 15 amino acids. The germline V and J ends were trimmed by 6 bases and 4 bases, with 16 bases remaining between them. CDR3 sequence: CASRTQWILNQPQHF. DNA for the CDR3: TGTGCCAGCAGGACACAGTGGATACTAAATCAGCCCCAGCATTTT.